Listed here is a single T cell receptor beta chain. Its antigen is undetermined. Assay used: immunoSEQ multiplex PCR; TCRdb lists only in-frame clones, some missing. The table shows approximately 30,000 clones, with about 70% occurring only once. The data were obtained in a study of CD4 T cells in relation to SARS-CoV-2 and coronaviruses. Notes on the study in general: Samples before the pandemic and after infection were not matched within any donor.

Before the COVID-19 pandemic, during about 2011-2019, CD4+ T cells were taken from unexposed donors. Isolation of CD4+ T cells took place after about 9 days in culture. As cell numbers allowed, unexposed-donor CD4+ T cells faced SARS-CoV-2 S/N and four cold-coronavirus spikes. V was trimmed by 2 bases and J by 9 bases, leaving 15 bases between them. Germline V CDR1 and CDR2: SGHRS, YFSETQ. The CDR3 covers 15 residues. The gene calls are TRBV5-1 and TRBJ1-6; D perhaps matches TRBD1 (6 bases). Sample: CD4+ T cells from PBMCs, cultured in vitro. This TCR was sampled from a human donor in good health. The CDR3 DNA reads TGCGCCAGCAGCTTAGCGGGGGCAGAACGTTCACCCCTCCACTTT. Translation: CASSLAGAERSPLHF.